The T cell receptor beta chain described here comes from a study of blood T cell repertoires in COVID-19. Study overall: Acute-phase and convalescent COVID-19 samples originated in the United States, Italy and Spain.

Germline values: CDR1 MDHEN, CDR2 SYDVKM. CDR3 length: 16 amino acids. V lost 2 bases and J 5 bases, leaving 16 bases between the germline ends. Repertoires were generated with immunoSEQ multiplex PCR, while TCRdb's copy carries only in-frame clones and drops some. This sample has almost 250,000 clones, with around 90% found just once. The study counted Cohort 3 donors as recovered given two negative PCRs, clearance, or symptom resolution. This rearrangement joins TRBV28 to TRBJ2-4; TRBD1 is a possible D gene (7 bases). This clonotype was sampled from a woman in her forties or fifties who had recovered from COVID-19. Sequenced input: PBMCs or T cells enriched from blood (not recorded which). CDR3 in amino acids: CASSLGGLQGQNIQYF. The DNA of the CDR3 is TGTGCCAGCAGTTTAGGGGGGCTACAGGGGCAAAACATTCAGTACTTC. The full variable domain, with the rest looked up from reference TRBV28 and TRBJ2-4, is DVKVTQSSRYLVKRTGEKVFLECVQDMDHENMFWYRQDPGLGLRLIYFSYDVKMKEKGDIPEGYSVSREKKERFSLILESASTNQTSMYLCASSLGGLQGQNIQYFGAGTRLSVL.